A single sample gave rise to the 7 T cell receptor beta chains below, sequenced in a study of CD8 T cells in ankylosing spondylitis. TCRdb called the 5' RACE reads again in MiXCR, with one record for every CDR3 protein. Counted here are 160,000 or so distinct CDR3 sequences, roughly 10% occurring once; the ten biggest clones make up less than 15%. Source material: blood, either unsorted or a sorted T cell fraction (not recorded which). The receptor source for this set is a female donor with ankylosing spondylitis or in good health (not recorded which).

Only a few counts were recorded for this clonotype. The chain is built from TRBV7-9 and TRBJ2-1, with TRBD2 as a possible D gene (6 bases). With 3 bases removed from V and 5 bases from J, the gap between germline ends came to 14 bases. This CDR3 is built from 15 residues. Per germline, CDR1 SEHNR and CDR2 FQNEAQ (reference sequence). The CDR3, as DNA: TGTGCCAGCAGCTTGATAAGCGGGCCGGACAATGAGCAGTTCTTC. This sequence encodes CASSLISGPDNEQFF.

This clonotype was counted at least ten times. The V and J genes are TRBV6-2 or TRBV6-3 and TRBJ1-4; the D is unclear. The CDR3 runs 15 residues. Per germline, CDR1 MNHEY and CDR2 SVGEGT. Trimming left V 1 base short and J 5 bases short, with 11 bases between. The CDR3 spells CASSYYPARNEKLFF. The CDR3, as DNA: TGTGCCAGCAGTTACTACCCCGCCCGGAATGAAAAACTGTTTTTT.

The V and J genes are TRBV27 and TRBJ1-1; D ambiguous. CDR1 and CDR2 from the germline V gene are MNHEY and SMNVEV (reference sequence). CDR3 length: 13 amino acids. With 6 bases removed from V and 6 bases from J, the gap between germline ends came to 14 bases. This CDR3 reads CASRALDGAEAFF. For the CDR3, the DNA is TGTGCCAGCAGGGCCTTAGACGGGGCTGAAGCTTTCTTT.

This clonotype was picked up a small number of times. The CDR3 spells CAWTPPAREYLEQFF. CDR3 DNA sequence: TGTGCCTGGACTCCCCCGGCGCGGGAGTACCTTGAGCAGTTCTTC. The chain is built from TRBV30 and TRBJ2-1, with 7 bases that match TRBD2. The CDR3 contains 15 residues. Germline lookup yields CDR1 GTSNPN and CDR2 SVGIG (reference sequence). The ends lost 4 bases at V and 9 bases at J; junction bases unmatched: 15.

V gene TRBV6-6 combines with J gene TRBJ2-7; 10 bases are a match to TRBD1. The CDR3 length is 13 residues. The V segment lost 4 bases and the J segment 3 bases; nucleotides outside the gene matches: 0. Per germline, CDR1 MNHNY and CDR2 SVGAGI (reference sequence). This CDR3 is CASSWTGGYEQYF. The CDR3 DNA follows: TGTGCCAGCAGTTGGACAGGGGGCTACGAGCAGTACTTC.

This clonotype was found a few times. V usage is TRBV23-1 and J usage is TRBJ2-2; 12 bases align to TRBD2. TRBV23-1 is known as an ORF, though its function is uncertain. Trimming removed 4 bases from V and 1 base from J; junction bases left unmatched: 4. This CDR3 comprises 17 residues. CDR3 in amino acids: CASSRSLAGGNTGELFF. Written as DNA, the CDR3 is TGCGCCAGCAGTCGATCACTAGCGGGAGGGAACACCGGGGAGCTGTTTTTT.

This clonotype was seen more than once but under ten times. This chain links TRBV9 with TRBJ1-2, with D hard to call. From germline, CDR1 is SGDLS and CDR2 YYNGEE. V was shortened by 1 base and J by 3 bases, with 7 bases between the two germline ends. There are 13 residues in the CDR3. The CDR3 sequence is CASSVTTYYGYTF. The DNA for the CDR3 is TGTGCCAGCAGCGTAACCACTTACTATGGCTACACCTTC.